Given below is one T cell receptor beta chain in context. Original analysis: Nucleated cell counts were estimated from reference gene primer amplification. Sequencing used immunoSEQ multiplex PCR; TCRdb keeps in-frame clones, though not all of them. D and trimming come from the DNA, and the V and J calls and clone size come from that table. Found here are 300,000 to 350,000 clones, 87% of them singletons; the top ten hold 2% to 3%. The data originate from a study of blood T cell repertoires in COVID-19. Study-level information: Collection of acute and convalescent COVID-19 samples took place in the United States, Italy and Spain. Sources were T cells, B-cell-depleted T cells, or PBMCs; the material itself was cDNA or gDNA.

Germline V gene lookup returns CDR1 ENHRY and CDR2 SYGVKD. The V and J ends lost 3 bases and 6 bases respectively, with 9 bases between them. The CDR3 is made up of 13 amino acids. This chain uses TRBV10-3 with TRBJ2-1; tentative D call: TRBD1 (5 bases). Source material: peripheral blood. This sequence was found in a man in his late teens or twenties with active or convalescent COVID-19. The CDR3 is CAISEDSGNEQFF. The CDR3 DNA follows: TGTGCCATCAGTGAAGACAGTGGCAATGAGCAGTTCTTC.